What follows are 17 T cell receptor beta chains derived from one specimen sequenced in a study of cytomegalovirus exposure and HLA in healthy donors. Primers for the PCR totalled 60 Vbeta and 13 Jbeta. The repertoire was sequenced with immunoSEQ multiplex PCR; TCRdb's copy has only in-frame clones and lacks some. The table records roughly 130,000 clones, 74% of them present only once. The sequenced material came from PBMCs. The receptors shown here come from a woman aged 45 to 65 in good health and CMV-seropositive.

There are a few counts of this clone. The chain has TRBV19 and TRBJ2-6; D unresolved. The CDR3 contains 16 residues. The V and J ends lost 0 bases and 5 bases respectively, with 11 bases between them. The germline V gene has CDR1 LNHDA and CDR2 SQIVND (reference sequence). The CDR3 DNA reads TGTGCCAGTAGTATAGATCTCCAGGAATGGGCCAACGTCCTGACTTTC. Its protein is CASSIDLQEWANVLTF.

The chain uses TRBV18 and TRBJ2-1, with TRBD2 identical over 7 bases. The length of the CDR3 is 14 residues. CDR1 is KGHSH, CDR2 LQKENI, per germline. After removal of 5 bases from V and 2 bases from J, the junction contained 3 bases not matched to a gene. CDR3 sequence (DNA): TGTGCCAGCTCAGAGCGGGGAACCTACAATGAGCAGTTCTTC. Protein product: CASSERGTYNEQFF.

V is TRBV11-2 and J is TRBJ1-6; D remains ambiguous. Looked up from germline, CDR1 is SGHAT and CDR2 is FQNNGV. This CDR3 is 13 amino acids long. V lost 5 bases to trimming and J lost 9 bases, with 11 bases between them. As DNA, the CDR3 is TGTGCCAGCAGCGAGATCGAGGGTTCACCCCTCCACTTT. Amino acid sequence: CASSEIEGSPLHF.

This clone was found a few times. This chain joins TRBV6-5 and TRBJ1-1; D remains ambiguous. V gave up 10 bases and J gave up 0 bases, with 15 bases separating them. CDR3 length: 14 residues. Germline-derived CDR1 and CDR2 are MNHEY and SVGAGI. The CDR3 DNA sequence: TGTGCCACCCACCCGGTTGTCATGAACACTGAAGCTTTCTTT. Encoded protein: CATHPVVMNTEAFF.

This sequence joins TRBV9 and TRBJ2-5; D might be TRBD2 (6 bases). Germline values: CDR1 SGDLS, CDR2 YYNGEE. Trimming shortened V by 6 bases and J by 4 bases, and 16 bases separated the two germline ends. The CDR3 runs 14 residues. DNA of the CDR3: TGTGCCAGCACTGTAGCGGTTGCGGGAGAGACCCAGTACTTC. Translating it yields CASTVAVAGETQYF.

The rearrangement links TRBV5-1 to TRBJ2-2, with a tentative D call TRBD2 (6 bases). The CDR3 runs 14 residues. From germline, CDR1 is SGHRS and CDR2 YFSETQ. The V and J ends lost 3 bases and 7 bases respectively, with 13 bases between them. The CDR3, as DNA: TGCGCCAGCAGCTCTCGGGGGATAGGCGGGGAGCTGTTTTTT. Amino acid sequence: CASSSRGIGGELFF.

This clone has more than one count but fewer than ten. This CDR3 reads CASSTSGTVEETQYF. DNA of the CDR3: TGTGCCAGCAGTACCTCCGGGACAGTGGAAGAGACCCAGTACTTC. The chain couples TRBV6-6 to TRBJ2-5, with 7 bases aligning to TRBD1. This CDR3 contains 15 residues. CDR1 and CDR2 (germline): MNHNY, SVGAGI (reference sequence). The trim removed 5 bases at V and 3 bases at J, leaving 9 bases unmatched.

The chain is built from TRBV25-1 and TRBJ1-4, with D tentatively TRBD1 (5 bases). From germline, CDR1 is MGHDK and CDR2 SYGVNS. The length of the CDR3 is 15 residues. Deletions cut 6 bases from V and 5 bases from J, with 16 bases between. CDR3 in amino acids: CASRATQGANEKLFF. The CDR3 nucleotides are TGTGCCAGCAGGGCTACTCAGGGCGCAAATGAAAAACTGTTTTTT.

V is TRBV18 and J is TRBJ1-2; tentative D call: TRBD1 (5 bases). CDR3 length equals 12 residues. The V end lost 2 bases, the J end lost 8 bases, and 9 bases lay between the germline ends. Germline CDR1 is KGHSH and CDR2 is LQKENI. For the CDR3, the DNA is TGTGCCAGCTCACCAGGGGGGAGAGGCTACACCTTC. It translates to CASSPGGRGYTF.

The chain has TRBV19 and TRBJ2-1, with D perhaps matching TRBD2 (6 bases). Per germline, CDR1 LNHDA and CDR2 SQIVND (reference sequence). The CDR3 is 16 amino acids. The V end was cut by 9 bases, the J end by 1 base, with 19 bases between. The CDR3 DNA reads TGTGCCAGCATCCCCGGGGGATCGTGGTCCTACAATGAGCAGTTCTTC. It yields the protein CASIPGGSWSYNEQFF.

The chain has TRBV6-6 and TRBJ1-3; D call uncertain. V lost 5 bases to trimming and J lost 8 bases, with 13 bases between them. Per germline, CDR1 MNHNY and CDR2 SVGAGI (reference sequence). This CDR3 has 13 amino acids. The CDR3 sequence: CASSGPAGDTIYF. The CDR3 region has the DNA TGTGCCAGCAGTGGACCTGCCGGGGACACCATATATTTT.

This chain connects TRBV7-9 to TRBJ1-2; 9 bases are a match to TRBD1. Germline CDR1 reads SEHNR; CDR2 reads FQNEAQ (reference sequence). The CDR3 is 14 amino acids. The ends lost 8 bases at V and 8 bases at J; junction bases unmatched: 12. The CDR3 region has the DNA TGTGCCAGCTCTTCCAGGGACAGGGCTGAAGGCTACACCTTC. It codes for CASSSRDRAEGYTF. The complete variable domain, with remaining parts taken from reference TRBV7-9 and TRBJ1-2, reads DTGVSQNPRHKITKRGQNVTFRCDPISEHNRLYWYRQTLGQGPEFLTYFQNEAQLEKSRLLSDRFSAERPKGSFSTLEIQRTEQGDSAMYLCASSSRDRAEGYTFGSGTRLTVV.

The CDR3 spells CASSPLSDSLTGYEQYF. In nucleotides, the CDR3 is TGTGCCAGCAGCCCGCTGTCGGACAGCCTTACGGGCTACGAGCAGTACTTC. The rearrangement links TRBV25-1 to TRBJ2-7, with a weak D call TRBD1 (6 bases). V was shortened by 6 bases and J by 3 bases, with 24 bases between the two germline ends. This CDR3 contains 17 residues. CDR1 and CDR2 (germline): MGHDK, SYGVNS.

The genes are TRBV5-1 and TRBJ2-6; D unclear. The CDR3 is made up of 16 amino acids. Germline CDR1 and CDR2: SGHRS and YFSETQ. Deletions cut 0 bases from V and 1 base from J, with 8 bases between. The CDR3 region has the DNA TGCGCCAGCAGCTTGGCCTCTTTTTCTGGGGCCAACGTCCTGACTTTC. It encodes CASSLASFSGANVLTF.

The chain carries TRBV2 and TRBJ1-6; no firm D call. The CDR3 runs 13 residues. Between the trimmed V and J ends, which lost 7 bases and 5 bases, there was a span of 9 bases. CDR1 is SNHLY, CDR2 FYNNEI, per germline. The CDR3 region is CASIDGNNSPLHF. The CDR3 DNA is TGTGCCAGCATCGACGGGAATAATTCACCCCTCCACTTT.

This clone was seen more than once but under ten times. This chain joins TRBV7-9 and TRBJ1-1; no clear D gene. Germline V gene data show CDR1 as SEHNR and CDR2 as FQNEAQ (reference sequence). The CDR3 contains 14 residues. V lost 2 bases and J lost 7, with 14 bases in between. CDR3 sequence: CASSLPPRSDEAFF. Written as DNA, the CDR3 is TGTGCCAGCAGCTTACCCCCCCGAAGCGATGAAGCTTTCTTT.

The rearrangement joins TRBV4-1 to TRBJ1-1; D not certain. In germline, CDR1 is MGHRA, CDR2 YSYEKL. CDR3 length equals 13 residues. V was clipped by 3 bases and J by 0 bases, with 5 bases between them. CDR3: CASSHPVNTEAFF. CDR3 in DNA: TGCGCCAGCAGCCACCCGGTGAACACTGAAGCTTTCTTT.